These T cell receptor beta chains were read from a single sample in a study of shared clonotypes between healthy human individuals. Sequenced by immunoSEQ multiplex PCR; TCRdb stores in-frame clones only, minus some. The repertoire holds 600,000 or so clones, with around 96% as singletons. The sample comprised naive CD8+ T cells sorted from blood. Source of these receptors: a woman under 40 in good health. Both conserved end residues are part of each CDR3. The D gene is left open where the match is weak. Clone size is not always given. Where it is, it says once, few, many or a class for expanded clones.

clone size,D gene,V gene,J gene,CDR3 protein,CDR3 DNA
NA,NA,TRBV9,TRBJ2-1,CASSVGGGNEQFF,TGTGCCAGCAGCGTTGGAGGGGGCAATGAGCAGTTCTTC
NA,TRBD1,TRBV27,TRBJ1-2,CASSTGQGIGGYTF,TGTGCCAGCAGCACGGGACAGGGTATCGGCGGCTACACCTTC
NA,NA,TRBV7-8,TRBJ2-7,CASSLGDHEQYF,TGTGCCAGCAGCTTAGGAGACCACGAGCAGTACTTC
once,NA,TRBV28,TRBJ1-3,CASRPELGGNTIYF,TGTGCCAGCAGACCCGAGCTTGGCGGAAACACCATATATTTT
NA,TRBD2,TRBV30,TRBJ2-7,CAWRLLAVYEQYF,TGTGCCTGGAGGTTACTAGCGGTCTACGAGCAGTACTTC
NA,TRBD1,TRBV7-9,TRBJ2-7,CASSQGVEQYF,TGTGCCAGCAGCCAGGGGGTCGAGCAGTACTTC
NA,NA,TRBV7-9,TRBJ1-1,CASSSAPLVQGWNTEAFF,TGTGCCAGCAGCTCAGCCCCCCTAGTCCAGGGGTGGAACACTGAAGCTTTCTTT
NA,NA,TRBV28,TRBJ2-1,CASSLSLREEPNNEQFF,TGTGCCAGCAGTTTATCCCTCAGGGAAGAGCCAAACAATGAGCAGTTCTTC
NA,TRBD2,TRBV2,TRBJ2-3,CASRDPGLAGEIDTQYF,TGTGCCAGCAGGGATCCCGGACTAGCGGGAGAAATAGATACGCAGTATTTT
NA,TRBD1,TRBV6-1,TRBJ1-5,CASSDTGVSQPQHF,TGTGCCAGCAGTGATACAGGGGTCTCTCAGCCCCAGCATTTT
NA,NA,TRBV7-9,TRBJ2-6,CASSPHSLAGANVLTF,TGTGCCAGCAGCCCACATAGCTTGGCTGGGGCCAACGTCCTGACTTTC
once,NA,TRBV28,TRBJ1-1,CASSLFPPGGGDTEAFF,TGTGCCAGCAGTTTATTCCCCCCCGGAGGGGGGGATACTGAAGCTTTCTTT
NA,NA,TRBV4-1,TRBJ2-3,CASSPLRRTDTQYF,TGCGCCAGCAGCCCCCTTAGGCGCACAGATACGCAGTATTTT
NA,TRBD2,TRBV7-6,TRBJ2-1,CASSLVGGVYNEQFF,TGTGCCAGCAGCTTAGTCGGGGGGGTATACAATGAGCAGTTCTTC
NA,NA,TRBV30,TRBJ2-7,CAWSPQGSHEQYF,TGTGCCTGGAGTCCCCAGGGCAGCCACGAGCAGTACTTC
once,TRBD1,TRBV28,TRBJ2-4,CASAIWDRSDIQYF,TGTGCCAGCGCGATTTGGGACAGGTCGGACATTCAGTACTTC
once,TRBD1,TRBV5-1,TRBJ1-1,CASSLDPRGEAFF,TGCGCCAGCAGCTTGGATCCCAGGGGGGAAGCTTTCTTT
NA,NA,TRBV7-9,TRBJ2-1,CASSSTITGGLYNEQFF,TGTGCCAGCAGCTCCACCATAACGGGCGGGTTGTACAATGAGCAGTTCTTC
NA,NA,TRBV5-1,TRBJ2-2,CAIQTTDTGELFF,TGCGCAATCCAGACGACTGACACCGGGGAGCTGTTTTTT
NA,TRBD1,TRBV29-1,TRBJ2-7,CSVESRTGSYEQYF,TGCAGCGTTGAAAGCAGGACAGGGTCCTACGAGCAGTACTTC
NA,TRBD1,TRBV6-1,TRBJ1-2,CASSALGQGDGYTF,TGTGCCAGCAGTGCCCTAGGACAGGGAGATGGCTACACCTTC
NA,NA,TRBV28,TRBJ1-1,CASSTQRESSTEAFF,TGTGCCAGCAGTACCCAGAGGGAGAGTAGCACTGAAGCTTTCTTT
NA,TRBD1,TRBV27,TRBJ2-7,CASSFGTGAYEQYF,TGTGCCAGCAGTTTTGGGACAGGGGCCTACGAGCAGTACTTC
NA,TRBD2,TRBV18,TRBJ2-1,CASSPTGTMGRPYNEQFF,TGTGCCAGCTCACCAACCGGGACTATGGGGCGCCCCTACAATGAGCAGTTCTTC
NA,TRBD2,TRBV2,TRBJ2-1,CASSAPGLAGNNEQFF,TGTGCCAGCAGTGCCCCGGGACTAGCGGGAAACAATGAGCAGTTCTTC
NA,NA,TRBV19,TRBJ1-5,CASSPSRVHQPQHF,TGTGCCAGTAGTCCGTCGAGAGTCCATCAGCCCCAGCATTTT
NA,NA,TRBV19,TRBJ1-6,CASSMGGFNSPLHF,TGTGCCAGTAGTATGGGAGGGTTTAATTCACCCCTCCACTTT
NA,NA,TRBV27,TRBJ2-7,CASSFYRETEQYF,TGTGCCAGCAGTTTCTACAGGGAAACCGAGCAGTACTTC
once,NA,TRBV5-1,TRBJ1-1,CASSLASTITEAFF,TGCGCCAGCAGCTTGGCCTCAACTATCACTGAAGCTTTCTTT
NA,NA,TRBV19,TRBJ2-4,CASSLVHSAKNIQYF,TGTGCCAGTAGTCTCGTTCATTCAGCCAAAAACATTCAGTACTTC
NA,NA,TRBV28,TRBJ2-3,CASSPRHGLDNTDTQYF,TGTGCCAGCAGTCCCCGGCACGGTCTAGATAACACAGATACGCAGTATTTT
NA,NA,TRBV5-4,TRBJ1-1,CASSLGVLQGTEAFF,TGTGCCAGCAGCTTGGGAGTGCTGCAGGGCACTGAAGCTTTCTTT
NA,TRBD2,TRBV27,TRBJ2-3,CASRRGLAGGGDTQYF,TGTGCCAGCAGACGAGGACTAGCGGGAGGGGGGGATACGCAGTATTTT
NA,NA,TRBV29-1,TRBJ2-1,CSVEEGGTYNEQFF,TGCAGCGTTGAAGAGGGAGGTACCTACAATGAGCAGTTCTTC
NA,NA,TRBV6-5,TRBJ2-7,CASSYSQGYEQYF,TGTGCCAGCAGTTACTCGCAGGGTTACGAGCAGTACTTC
NA,NA,TRBV20-1,TRBJ2-7,CSARQTGEQYF,TGCAGTGCTAGACAGACCGGAGAGCAGTACTTC
NA,NA,TRBV9,TRBJ2-7,CASSVGSKSSYEQYF,TGTGCCAGCAGCGTAGGGTCAAAAAGCTCCTACGAGCAGTACTTC
NA,NA,TRBV7-9,TRBJ1-2,CASSLQGKEGNYGYTF,TGTGCCAGCAGCTTACAAGGGAAGGAAGGAAACTATGGCTACACCTTC
NA,NA,TRBV10-2,TRBJ2-7,CASSESGGYEQYF,TGCGCCAGCAGTGAGTCAGGGGGTTACGAGCAGTACTTC
NA,NA,TRBV7-8,TRBJ2-1,CASSVVARSSYNEQFF,TGTGCCAGCAGCGTCGTAGCGAGAAGCTCCTACAATGAGCAGTTCTTC
NA,NA,TRBV28,TRBJ2-7,CASSFPETYEQYF,TGTGCCAGCAGTTTTCCAGAAACCTACGAGCAGTACTTC
NA,NA,TRBV7-6,TRBJ2-7,CASSHGGPYEQYF,TGTGCCAGCAGCCACGGGGGGCCCTACGAGCAGTACTTC
NA,NA,TRBV7-9,TRBJ2-6,CASSRPSQKSGANVLTF,TGTGCCAGCAGCCGACCATCTCAAAAATCTGGGGCCAACGTCCTGACTTTC
NA,TRBD1,TRBV15,TRBJ2-7,CATSRGGQGYEQYF,TGTGCCACCAGCAGAGGTGGACAGGGTTACGAGCAGTACTTC
NA,TRBD1,TRBV5-4,TRBJ2-5,CASSPTGGLETQYF,TGTGCCAGCAGCCCGACAGGGGGTCTAGAGACCCAGTACTTC
NA,NA,TRBV7-9,TRBJ2-3,CASSPGPSSPSTDTQYF,TGTGCCAGCAGCCCTGGTCCGTCGTCCCCCAGCACAGATACGCAGTATTTT
NA,TRBD1,TRBV11-1,TRBJ2-7,CASSLRDRGYEQYF,TGTGCCAGCAGCTTGCGGGACAGGGGCTACGAGCAGTACTTC
NA,NA,TRBV28,TRBJ2-7,CASKDTSNREQYF,TGTGCCAGCAAGGACACCTCGAATCGCGAGCAGTACTTC
NA,TRBD2,TRBV7-8,TRBJ2-3,CASSLVRGSTDTQYF,TGTGCCAGCAGCTTAGTGCGGGGGAGCACAGATACGCAGTATTTT
NA,TRBD2,TRBV5-6,TRBJ2-7,CASSLVGGGTYEQYF,TGTGCCAGCAGCTTGGTGGGCGGGGGAACCTACGAGCAGTACTTC
once,TRBD2,TRBV7-2,TRBJ2-5,CASRISGIETQYF,TGTGCCAGCAGGATTAGCGGGATCGAGACCCAGTACTTC